This paragraph reports one T cell receptor beta chain. Antigen: not known. Sequenced by immunoSEQ multiplex PCR; TCRdb stores in-frame clones only, minus some. The sample shows fewer than 150,000 clones, 85% to 95% of them seen only once. This sample is part of a study of graft-versus-host responses after intestinal transplantation. The overall study: Among the recipients, all got anti-thymocyte globulin induction and then tacrolimus and steroids for about 3 years. Study results and caveats: Recipient-marrow GvH clones were detected, some having first appeared in ileum or blood.

CDR3 length equals 15 residues. The germline gives CDR1 MNHEY, CDR2 SVGAGI. V gave up 6 bases and J gave up 2 bases, with 14 bases separating them. Sequencing was performed on unstimulated CD4+ T cells sorted from spleen or lymph node cells, taken before intestinal transplant. This rearrangement joins TRBV6-5 to TRBJ2-1; possible D gene TRBD1, 6 bases. This receptor was obtained from a human donor who received an intestinal transplant. The CDR3 region is CASSPDRHPYNEQFF. CDR3 nucleotide sequence: TGTGCCAGCAGCCCCGACAGGCACCCCTACAATGAGCAGTTCTTC.